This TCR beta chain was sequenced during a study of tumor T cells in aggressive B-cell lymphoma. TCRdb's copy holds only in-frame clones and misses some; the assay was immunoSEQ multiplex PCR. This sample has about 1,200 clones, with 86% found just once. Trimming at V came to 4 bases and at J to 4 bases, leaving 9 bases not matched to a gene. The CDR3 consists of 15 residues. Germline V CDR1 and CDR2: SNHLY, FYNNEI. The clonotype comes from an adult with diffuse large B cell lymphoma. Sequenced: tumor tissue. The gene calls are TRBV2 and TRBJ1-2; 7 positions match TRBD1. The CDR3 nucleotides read TGTGCCAGCAGTGTCCAGGGGGTGACAGTCTATGGCTACACCTTC. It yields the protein CASSVQGVTVYGYTF.